This TCR beta chain derives from a study of T cell repertoires in cytomegalovirus infection. At the level of the study: Indicated by public TCR beta signatures were CMV infection and matching HLA type.

In this sample, this clonotype turned up many times. What it binds is not known. TCRdb fed the reads into MiXCR, producing one record per CDR3 protein. The data show 130,000 or so distinct CDR3 sequences, under 8% seen once. Broader study findings: Cumulative frequency (of public TCR beta family members) identified carriers of CMV plus the relevant HLA. HLA-C-restricted TCR beta clonotypes specific for CMV led the ex vivo response.

Losses at the gene ends were 0 bases for V and 5 bases for J; bases not matched to a gene: 4. Germline V gene lookup returns CDR1 LGHNA and CDR2 YSLEER. This CDR3 region has 15 residues. The receptor was isolated from a human donor in good health (CMV status not recorded). Some clones in this sample may be carry-over from other donors' samples. The chain carries TRBV4-3 and TRBJ2-5; 9 nucleotides align to TRBD1. The sample taken for sequencing was PBMCs. The CDR3 protein is CASSQEGTGGETQYF. In DNA form, the CDR3 reads TGCGCCAGCAGCCAAGAGGGTACAGGGGGCGAGACCCAGTACTTC.